The 8 T cell receptor beta chains below come from one sample, sequenced in a study of T-cell reconstitution after alpha-beta-depleted transplantation in children. This sample's TCRbeta library carried unique molecular identifier barcodes. TCRdb redid the calling of the PCR reads with MiXCR, one entry per CDR3 protein. This table holds some 550,000 distinct CDR3 sequences, roughly 18% found once. The sequencing here drew on PBMCs from the stem cell graft donor, taken from the stem cell graft. The source is a human donor who donated a stem cell graft to a child with acute lymphoblastic leukemia.

The chain employs TRBV11-2 and TRBJ2-3; 7 nucleotides match TRBD2. The CDR3 sequence is 16 residues long. Trimming removed 3 bases from V and 1 base from J; junction bases left unmatched: 7. Looked up from germline, CDR1 is SGHAT and CDR2 is FQNNGV. The CDR3 sequence: CASSLSAGARTDTQYF. In DNA, the CDR3 is TGTGCCAGCAGCTTGTCGGCGGGAGCTCGCACAGATACGCAGTATTTT.

This rearrangement joins TRBV5-1 to TRBJ2-5; D possibly corresponds to TRBD2 (6 bases). V gave up 7 bases and J gave up 5 bases, with 12 bases separating them. CDR3 length: 12 residues. The germline gives CDR1 SGHRS, CDR2 YFSETQ. The CDR3 DNA is TGCGCCAGCCACCGGGGGTTGGAGACCCAGTACTTC. Translation: CASHRGLETQYF.

This clonotype has more than one count but fewer than ten. The CDR3 loop is CASSIDYGKGATEAFF. CDR3 coding DNA: TGTGCCAGTAGTATAGATTACGGGAAGGGGGCCACTGAAGCTTTCTTT. This sequence joins TRBV19 and TRBJ1-1; 7 positions agree with TRBD1. The ends lost 0 bases at V and 4 bases at J; junction bases unmatched: 8. This CDR3 comprises 16 residues. Germline V gene data show CDR1 as LNHDA and CDR2 as SQIVND (reference sequence).

This clonotype appeared a few times. V is TRBV6-1 and J is TRBJ2-7; possibly TRBD2 for D (6 bases). V lost 6 bases and J lost 6, with 18 bases in between. From germline, CDR1 is MNHNS and CDR2 SASEGT. CDR3 length: 14 amino acids. For the CDR3, the DNA is TGTGCCAGCAGGACACCTATTAGGAGGGTCGAGCAGTACTTC. This gives the protein CASRTPIRRVEQYF.

The chain couples TRBV5-1 to TRBJ2-5; D not certain. CDR3 length: 14 amino acids. Germline V gene data show CDR1 as SGHRS and CDR2 as YFSETQ. Trimming shortened V by 4 bases and J by 5 bases, and 15 bases separated the two germline ends. In nucleotides, the CDR3 is TGCGCCAGCAGCCCGGGCCCCCTGGGGGAGACCCAGTACTTC. It codes for CASSPGPLGETQYF.

The sample holds a few counts of this clonotype. The chain has TRBV12-3 or TRBV12-4 and TRBJ2-1; 8 bases match TRBD1. V trimming: 3 bases; J trimming: 6 bases; junction bases outside the gene matches: 7. There are 15 residues in the CDR3. CDR3 sequence (DNA): TGTGCCAGCAGTTTCATTTACAGGGGGGCCAATGAGCAGTTCTTC. Amino acids: CASSFIYRGANEQFF.

The table lists this clonotype with many counts. The J gene is TRBJ2-1, the V gene TRBV12-3 or TRBV12-4; D not certain. The CDR3 is made up of 14 amino acids. The V and J ends lost 5 bases and 3 bases respectively, with 11 bases between them. The CDR3 loop reads CASSPLNFYNEQFF. The DNA of the CDR3 is TGTGCCAGCAGTCCTTTGAATTTCTACAATGAGCAGTTCTTC.

The chain joins TRBV11-2 to TRBJ2-2; 10 bases agree with TRBD1. Germline CDR1 SGHAT, CDR2 FQNNGV. The CDR3 consists of 14 residues. Trimming cost V 4 bases and J 6 bases; bases outside gene matches: 2. CDR3: CASSSGTGAGELFF. In DNA, the CDR3 is TGTGCCAGCAGCTCCGGGACAGGGGCCGGGGAGCTGTTTTTT.